Each of the 4 T cell receptor beta chains below was sequenced from the same sample in a study of cytotoxic CD8 clonotypes in ibrutinib-treated CLL. Sequencing used immunoSEQ multiplex PCR; TCRdb keeps in-frame clones, though not all of them. The table lists some 150,000 clones, more than 75% of them singletons. Sequencing used PBMCs, obtained after 24 months of ibrutinib treatment. These TCRs come from a human donor with chronic lymphocytic leukemia.

DNA for the CDR3: TGCAGCGCGGGACAGGGGGCTGGCGGGGAGCTGTTTTTT. As protein: CSAGQGAGGELFF. The rearrangement joins TRBV29-1 to TRBJ2-2; 12 nucleotides line up with TRBD1. Germline assignment: CDR1 SQVTM and CDR2 ANQGSEA. V was clipped by 7 bases and J by 7 bases; unmatched bases: 4. This CDR3 is 13 amino acids long.

The chain links TRBV9 to TRBJ2-1; maybe TRBD2 (5 bases). Germline V lookup: CDR1 SGDLS, CDR2 YYNGEE. The length of the CDR3 is 14 residues. Trimming stripped 0 bases from V and 9 bases from J, with 13 bases between. This chain's CDR3 is CASSVGPSRGEQFF. CDR3 DNA sequence: TGTGCCAGCAGCGTAGGGCCTAGTCGGGGTGAGCAGTTCTTC.

Turning to this clone: Additional DNA sequences in this sample encode the identical CDR3. This chain links TRBV5-1 with TRBJ2-2, with D uncertain. The V gene lost 0 bases and the J gene lost 2 bases, with 5 bases spanning the gap. Germline CDR1 and CDR2: SGHRS and YFSETQ. This CDR3 spans 14 amino acids. CDR3 sequence reads: CASSLGLNTGELFF. The DNA for the CDR3 is TGCGCCAGCAGCTTGGGACTTAACACCGGGGAGCTGTTTTTT.

This chain links TRBV6-6 with TRBJ2-2; unclear D gene. This CDR3 has 14 amino acids. Germline loops: CDR1 MNHNY, CDR2 SVGAGI (reference sequence). The V end was cut by 10 bases, the J end by 6 bases, with 18 bases between. CDR3 loop: CATTAPTLPGELFF. DNA of the CDR3: TGTGCCACCACGGCCCCAACTCTGCCCGGGGAGCTGTTTTTT.